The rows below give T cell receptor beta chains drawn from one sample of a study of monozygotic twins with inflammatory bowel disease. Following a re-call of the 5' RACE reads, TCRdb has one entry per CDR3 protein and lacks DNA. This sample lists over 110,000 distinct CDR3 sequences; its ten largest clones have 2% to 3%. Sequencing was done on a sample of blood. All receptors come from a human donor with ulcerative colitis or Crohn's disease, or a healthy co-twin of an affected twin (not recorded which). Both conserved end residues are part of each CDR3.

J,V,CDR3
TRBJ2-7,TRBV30,CAWRHMGGPYEQYF
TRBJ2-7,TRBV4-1,CASSQGLGTVTGQYF
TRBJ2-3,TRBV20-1,CSATSLSGSTDTQYF
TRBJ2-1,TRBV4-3,CASSARLAGATGINEQFF
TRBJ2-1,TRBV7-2,CASSLRLVGNEQFF
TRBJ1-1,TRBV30,CAWSVFLGSTEAFF
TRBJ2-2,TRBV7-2,CASSLGGHTGELFF
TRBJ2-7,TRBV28,CASSYVPGTSYEQYF
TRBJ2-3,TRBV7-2,CASSRSGGATDTQYF
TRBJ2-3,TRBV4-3,CASSQVLAGSLTDTQYF
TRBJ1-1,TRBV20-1,CSAHTRLNTEAFF
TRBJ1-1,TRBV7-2,CASSLIGMNTEAFF
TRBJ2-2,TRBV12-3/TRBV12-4,CASSPWEGPTGELFF
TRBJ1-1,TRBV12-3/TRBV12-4,CASSPRDRGGTEAFF
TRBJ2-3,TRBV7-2,CASKIRAGGAPDTQYF
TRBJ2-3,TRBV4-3,CASSQGFPDTQYF
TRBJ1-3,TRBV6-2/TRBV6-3,CASRRTGTAGNTIYF
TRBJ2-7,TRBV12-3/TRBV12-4,CASSPRGIDEQYF
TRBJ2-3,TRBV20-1,CSAIPMGQAPDTQYF
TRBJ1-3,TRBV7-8,CASSTTLVSGNTIYF
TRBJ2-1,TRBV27,CASSGTGDVYEQFF
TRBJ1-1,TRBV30,CAWTDGTNTEAFF
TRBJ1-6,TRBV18,CASSQLRDRGGSPLHF
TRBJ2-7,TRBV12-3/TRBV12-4,CASSLFRAYEQYF
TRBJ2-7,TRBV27,CASSPYPGRVNHEQYF
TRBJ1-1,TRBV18,CASSAGGPTRRAFF
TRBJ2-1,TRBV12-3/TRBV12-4,CASSFGAFSSYNEQFF
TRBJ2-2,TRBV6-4,CASSRGADTGELFF
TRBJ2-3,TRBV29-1,CSVQGDLGTQYF
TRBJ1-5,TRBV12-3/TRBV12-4,CASSGGQPQHF
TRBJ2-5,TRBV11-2,CASSKQSGGETQYF
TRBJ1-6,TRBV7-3,CASSPQGYNSPLHF
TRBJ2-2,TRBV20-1,CSARDPTGSTGELFF
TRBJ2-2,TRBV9,CASSVSPGELFF
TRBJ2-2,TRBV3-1,CASSQGQGETGELFF
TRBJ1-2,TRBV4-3,CASSQSDRIYGYTF
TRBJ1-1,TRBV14,CASSQNPDPTTEAFF
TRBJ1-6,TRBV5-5,CASSLAMSYWMGTFHF
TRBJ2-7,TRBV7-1,CASSQTGSDDGRRGDDVYEQYF
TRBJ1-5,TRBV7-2,CASSFRNQPQHF
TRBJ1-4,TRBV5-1,CASSRLTPGEKLFF
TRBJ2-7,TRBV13,CASSLGDRETGEQYF
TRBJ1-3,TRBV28,CASSLTVLRSSGNTIYF
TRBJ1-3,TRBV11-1,CASSLMNRHRNSGNTIYF
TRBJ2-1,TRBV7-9,CASSLMGQGIMGNEQFF
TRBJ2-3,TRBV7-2,CASSFRQGPTDTQYF
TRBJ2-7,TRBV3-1,CASSQVPLVGAAYEQYF
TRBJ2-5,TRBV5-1,CASSFRQTQETQYF
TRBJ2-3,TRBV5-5,CASSPYTDTQYF
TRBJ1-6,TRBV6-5,CASSYSRNWPLHF
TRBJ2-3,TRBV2,CASSPQGGPDTQYF
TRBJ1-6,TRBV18,CASSPLQSGGNSPLHF